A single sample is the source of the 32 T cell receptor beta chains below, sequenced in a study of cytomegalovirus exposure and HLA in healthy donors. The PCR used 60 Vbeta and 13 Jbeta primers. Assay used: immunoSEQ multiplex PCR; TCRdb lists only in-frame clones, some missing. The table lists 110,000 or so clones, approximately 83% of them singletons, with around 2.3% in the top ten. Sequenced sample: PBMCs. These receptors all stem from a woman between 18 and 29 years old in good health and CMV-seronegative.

CDR3 protein: CASSTTGVREKLFF. The DNA of the CDR3 is TGTGCCAGCAGCACAACAGGGGTGCGGGAAAAACTGTTTTTT. The chain is built from TRBV7-6 and TRBJ1-4; 7 bases match TRBD1. J lost 8 bases, V lost 5 bases, and 8 bases had no gene match. This CDR3 region has 14 residues. Germline CDR1 and CDR2: SGHVS and FNYEAQ.

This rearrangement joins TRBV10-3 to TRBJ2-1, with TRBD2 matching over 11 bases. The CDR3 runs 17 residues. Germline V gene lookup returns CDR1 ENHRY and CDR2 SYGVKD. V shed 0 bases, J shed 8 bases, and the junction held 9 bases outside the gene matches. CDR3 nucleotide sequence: TGTGCCATCAGTGAGTCGATCACTAGCGGGAGTACCCATGAGCAGTTCTTC. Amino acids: CAISESITSGSTHEQFF.

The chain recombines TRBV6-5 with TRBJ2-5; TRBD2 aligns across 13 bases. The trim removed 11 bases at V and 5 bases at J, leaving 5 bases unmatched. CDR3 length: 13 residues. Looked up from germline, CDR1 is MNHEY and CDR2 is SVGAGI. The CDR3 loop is CASGLAGWETQYF. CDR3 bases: TGTGCCTCGGGACTAGCGGGGTGGGAGACCCAGTACTTC.

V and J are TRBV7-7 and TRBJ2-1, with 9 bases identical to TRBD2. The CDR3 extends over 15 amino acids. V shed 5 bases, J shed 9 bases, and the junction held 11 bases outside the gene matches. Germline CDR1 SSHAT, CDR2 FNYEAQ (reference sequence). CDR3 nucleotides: TGTGCCAGCAGCGATTGGCGGGGGGGCCGTGGTGAGCAGTTCTTC. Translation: CASSDWRGGRGEQFF.

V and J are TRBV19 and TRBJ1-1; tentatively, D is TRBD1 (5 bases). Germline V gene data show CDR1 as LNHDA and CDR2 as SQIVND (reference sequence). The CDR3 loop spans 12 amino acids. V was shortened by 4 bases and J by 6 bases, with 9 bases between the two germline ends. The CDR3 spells CASSTSGPEAFF. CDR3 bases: TGTGCCAGTAGTACCTCAGGGCCTGAAGCTTTCTTT.

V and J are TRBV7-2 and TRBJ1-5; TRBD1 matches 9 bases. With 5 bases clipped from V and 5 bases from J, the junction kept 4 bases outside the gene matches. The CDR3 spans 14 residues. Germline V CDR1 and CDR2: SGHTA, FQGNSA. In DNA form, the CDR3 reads TGTGCCAGCAGCGGTCGGACAGGGGATCAGCCCCAGCATTTT. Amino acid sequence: CASSGRTGDQPQHF.

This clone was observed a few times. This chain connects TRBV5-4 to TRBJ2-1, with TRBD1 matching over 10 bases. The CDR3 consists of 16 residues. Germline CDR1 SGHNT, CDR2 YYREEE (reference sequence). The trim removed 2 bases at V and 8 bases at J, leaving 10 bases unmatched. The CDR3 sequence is CASSLSGTGVEDEQFF. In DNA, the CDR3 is TGTGCCAGCAGCTTATCCGGGACAGGGGTAGAAGATGAGCAGTTCTTC.

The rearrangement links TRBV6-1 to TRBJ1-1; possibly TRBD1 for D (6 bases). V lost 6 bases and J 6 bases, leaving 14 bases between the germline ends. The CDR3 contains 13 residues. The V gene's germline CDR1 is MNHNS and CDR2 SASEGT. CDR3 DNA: TGTGCCAGCAGACAGGACAGTAGAGCTGAAGCTTTCTTT. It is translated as CASRQDSRAEAFF.

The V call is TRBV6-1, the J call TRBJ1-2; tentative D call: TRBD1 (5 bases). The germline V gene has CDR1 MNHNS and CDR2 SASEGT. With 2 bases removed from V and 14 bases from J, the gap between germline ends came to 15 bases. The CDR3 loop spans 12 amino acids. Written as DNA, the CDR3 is TGTGCCAGCAGTGAATACGGGGGAATCTGGACCTTC. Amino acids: CASSEYGGIWTF.

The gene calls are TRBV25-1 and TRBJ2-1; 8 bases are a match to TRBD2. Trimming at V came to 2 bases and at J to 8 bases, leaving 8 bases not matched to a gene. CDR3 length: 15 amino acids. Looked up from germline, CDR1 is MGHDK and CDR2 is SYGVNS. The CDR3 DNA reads TGTGCCAGCAGTGAACCGGGGGGACTAGGCCATGAGCAGTTCTTC. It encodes CASSEPGGLGHEQFF.

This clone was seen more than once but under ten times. This CDR3 is CASSLASGGTNEKLFF. The CDR3 DNA reads TGCGCCAGCAGTTTGGCATCGGGAGGAACTAATGAAAAACTGTTTTTT. The chain has TRBV10-2 and TRBJ1-4; D ambiguous. This CDR3 region has 16 residues. V was shortened by 5 bases and J by 1 base, with 14 bases between the two germline ends. Germline CDR1 reads WSHSY; CDR2 reads SAAADI.

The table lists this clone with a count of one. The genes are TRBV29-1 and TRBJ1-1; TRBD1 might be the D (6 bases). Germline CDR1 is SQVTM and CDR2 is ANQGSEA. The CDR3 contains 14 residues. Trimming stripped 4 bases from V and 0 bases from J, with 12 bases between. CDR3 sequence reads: CSVGAGDMNTEAFF. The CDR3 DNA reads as TGCAGCGTTGGGGCCGGGGACATGAACACTGAAGCTTTCTTT. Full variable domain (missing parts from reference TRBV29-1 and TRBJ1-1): SAVISQKPSRDICQRGTSLTIQCQVDSQVTMMFWYRQQPGQSLTLIATANQGSEATYESGFVIDKFPISRPNLTFSTLTVSNMSPEDSSIYLCSVGAGDMNTEAFFGQGTRLTVV.

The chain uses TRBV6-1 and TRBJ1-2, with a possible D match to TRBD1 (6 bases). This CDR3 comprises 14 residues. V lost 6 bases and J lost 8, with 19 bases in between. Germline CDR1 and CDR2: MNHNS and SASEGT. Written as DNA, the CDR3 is TGTGCCAGCAGAGGGGGGGCAGGACTTCGCGGCTACACCTTC. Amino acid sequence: CASRGGAGLRGYTF.

CDR3 DNA: TGTGCCAGCAGTTCGCCGGGACTAGCATACAATGAGCAGTTCTTC. This sequence encodes CASSSPGLAYNEQFF. The chain links TRBV27 to TRBJ2-1; TRBD2 agrees at 9 bases. This CDR3 comprises 15 residues. V trimming: 4 bases; J trimming: 4 bases; junction bases outside the gene matches: 5. The germline V gene encodes CDR1 MNHEY and CDR2 SMNVEV (reference sequence).

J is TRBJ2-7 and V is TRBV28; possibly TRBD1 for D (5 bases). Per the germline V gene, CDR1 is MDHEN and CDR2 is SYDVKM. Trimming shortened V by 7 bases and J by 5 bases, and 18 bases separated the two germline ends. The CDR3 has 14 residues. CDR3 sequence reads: CASMNAQGLNEQYF. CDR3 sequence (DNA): TGTGCCAGCATGAATGCCCAGGGTTTGAACGAGCAGTACTTC.

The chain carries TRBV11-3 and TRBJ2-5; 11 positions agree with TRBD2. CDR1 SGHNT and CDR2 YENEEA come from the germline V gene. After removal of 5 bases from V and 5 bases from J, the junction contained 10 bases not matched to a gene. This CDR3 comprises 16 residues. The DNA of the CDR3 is TGTGCCAGCAGCCTATATAGCGGGGGGGCCGAGGAGACCCAGTACTTC. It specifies CASSLYSGGAEETQYF.

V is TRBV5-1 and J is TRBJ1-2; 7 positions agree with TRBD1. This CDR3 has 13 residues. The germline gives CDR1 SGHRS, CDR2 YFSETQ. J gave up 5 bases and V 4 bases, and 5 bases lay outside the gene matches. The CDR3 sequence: CASSVGTEYGYTF. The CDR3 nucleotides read TGCGCCAGCAGCGTCGGGACAGAGTATGGCTACACCTTC.

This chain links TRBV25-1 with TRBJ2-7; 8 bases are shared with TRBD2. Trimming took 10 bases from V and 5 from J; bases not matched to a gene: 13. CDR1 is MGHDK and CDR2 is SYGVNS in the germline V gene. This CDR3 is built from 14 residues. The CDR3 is CATRKSGSKHEQYF. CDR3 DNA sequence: TGTGCCACCAGAAAGAGCGGGAGTAAACACGAGCAGTACTTC.

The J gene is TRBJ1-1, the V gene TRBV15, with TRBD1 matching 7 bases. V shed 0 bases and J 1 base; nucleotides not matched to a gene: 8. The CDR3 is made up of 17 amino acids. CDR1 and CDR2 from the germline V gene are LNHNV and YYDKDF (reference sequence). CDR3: CATSRDPGTAWNTEAFF. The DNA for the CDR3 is TGTGCCACCAGCAGAGACCCGGGGACAGCTTGGAACACTGAAGCTTTCTTT. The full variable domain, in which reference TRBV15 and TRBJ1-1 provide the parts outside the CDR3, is DAMVIQNPRYQVTQFGKPVTLSCSQTLNHNVMYWYQQKSSQAPKLLFHYYDKDFNNEADTPDNFQSRRPNTSFCFLDIRSPGLGDTAMYLCATSRDPGTAWNTEAFFGQGTRLTVV.

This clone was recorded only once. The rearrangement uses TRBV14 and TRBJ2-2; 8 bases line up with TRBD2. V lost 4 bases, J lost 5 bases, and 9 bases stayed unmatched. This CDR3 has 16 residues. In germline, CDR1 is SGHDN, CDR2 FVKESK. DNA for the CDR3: TGTGCCAGCAGCCCCCTGGGCGGGGGGCAAACCGGGGAGCTGTTTTTT. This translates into CASSPLGGGQTGELFF.

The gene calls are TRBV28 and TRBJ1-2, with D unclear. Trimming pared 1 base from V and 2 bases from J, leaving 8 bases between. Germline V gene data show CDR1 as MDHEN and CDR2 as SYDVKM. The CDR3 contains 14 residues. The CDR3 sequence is CASSLSVSNYGYTF. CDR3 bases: TGTGCCAGCAGTTTATCCGTTTCCAACTATGGCTACACCTTC.

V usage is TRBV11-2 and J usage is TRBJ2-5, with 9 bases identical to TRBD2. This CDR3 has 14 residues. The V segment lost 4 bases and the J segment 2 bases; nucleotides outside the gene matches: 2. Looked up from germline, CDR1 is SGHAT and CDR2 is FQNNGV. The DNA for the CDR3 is TGTGCCAGCAGCTCAGGACTAGCGCAAGAGACCCAGTACTTC. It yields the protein CASSSGLAQETQYF.

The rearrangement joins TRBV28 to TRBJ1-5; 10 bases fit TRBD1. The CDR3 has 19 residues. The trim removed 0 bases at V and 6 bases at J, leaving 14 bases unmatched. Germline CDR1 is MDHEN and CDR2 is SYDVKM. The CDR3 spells CASSLWGWTDRGRIQPQHF. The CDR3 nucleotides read TGTGCCAGCAGTTTATGGGGCTGGACGGACAGGGGGAGAATTCAGCCCCAGCATTTT.

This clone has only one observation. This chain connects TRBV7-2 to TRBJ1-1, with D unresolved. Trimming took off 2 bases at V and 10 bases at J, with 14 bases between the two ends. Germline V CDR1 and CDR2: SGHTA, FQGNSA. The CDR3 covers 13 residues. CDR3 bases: TGTGCCAGCAGCTTATTCTCCAATAGCGGAGCTTTCTTT. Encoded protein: CASSLFSNSGAFF.

The CDR3 loop is CASSEPRGKETQYF. CDR3 sequence (DNA): TGTGCCAGCAGTGAACCAAGGGGAAAGGAGACCCAGTACTTC. The chain couples TRBV6-1 to TRBJ2-5, with a possible D match to TRBD1 (5 bases). The germline V gene encodes CDR1 MNHNS and CDR2 SASEGT. V was cut by 2 bases and J by 5 bases, with 12 bases left in between. This CDR3 contains 14 residues.

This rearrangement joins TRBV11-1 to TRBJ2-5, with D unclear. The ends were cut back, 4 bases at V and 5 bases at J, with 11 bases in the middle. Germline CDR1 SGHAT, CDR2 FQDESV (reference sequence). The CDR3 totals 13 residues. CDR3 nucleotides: TGTGCCAGCAGCTATCATGACGGGGAGACCCAGTACTTC. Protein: CASSYHDGETQYF.

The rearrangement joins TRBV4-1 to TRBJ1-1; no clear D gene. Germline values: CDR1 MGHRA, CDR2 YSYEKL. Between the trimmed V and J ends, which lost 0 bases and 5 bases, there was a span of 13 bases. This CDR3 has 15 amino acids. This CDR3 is CASSQDPGVDTEAFF. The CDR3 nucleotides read TGCGCCAGCAGCCAAGATCCCGGAGTGGATACTGAAGCTTTCTTT.

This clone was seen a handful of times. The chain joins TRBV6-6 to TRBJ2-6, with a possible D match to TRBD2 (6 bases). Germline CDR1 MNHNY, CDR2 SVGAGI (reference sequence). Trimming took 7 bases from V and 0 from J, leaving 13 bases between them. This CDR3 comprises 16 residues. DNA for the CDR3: TGTGCCAGCAACAAGGGACTCCTCTCTGGGGCCAACGTCCTGACTTTC. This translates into CASNKGLLSGANVLTF.

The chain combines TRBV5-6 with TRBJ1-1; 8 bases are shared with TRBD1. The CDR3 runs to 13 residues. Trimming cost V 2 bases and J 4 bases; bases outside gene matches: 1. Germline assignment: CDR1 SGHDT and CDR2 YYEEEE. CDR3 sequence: CASSFGQGTEAFF. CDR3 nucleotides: TGTGCCAGCAGCTTCGGACAGGGCACTGAAGCTTTCTTT.

This CDR3 is CATSSGLLRTNYGYTF. Here the CDR3 DNA reads TGTGCCACCAGCAGCGGTCTTTTGCGGACTAACTATGGCTACACCTTC. The chain joins TRBV15 to TRBJ1-2; D not resolved. V lost 3 bases and J 0 bases, leaving 14 bases between the germline ends. CDR3 length equals 16 residues. Germline lookup yields CDR1 LNHNV and CDR2 YYDKDF (reference sequence).

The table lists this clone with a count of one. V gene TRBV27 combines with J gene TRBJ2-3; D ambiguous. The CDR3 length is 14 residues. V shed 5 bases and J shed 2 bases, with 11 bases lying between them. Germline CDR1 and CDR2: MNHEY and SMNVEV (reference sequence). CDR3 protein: CASSTPVDTDTQYF. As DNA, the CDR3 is TGTGCCAGCAGTACACCAGTCGACACAGATACGCAGTATTTT.

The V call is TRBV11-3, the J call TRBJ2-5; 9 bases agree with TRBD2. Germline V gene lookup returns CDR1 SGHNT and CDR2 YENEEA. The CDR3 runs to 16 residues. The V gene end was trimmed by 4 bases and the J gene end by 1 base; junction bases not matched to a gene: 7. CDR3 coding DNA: TGTGCCAGCAGCTCCAGCGGGGGGCGAATCCAAGAGACCCAGTACTTC. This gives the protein CASSSSGGRIQETQYF.